This entry describes one T cell receptor beta chain. Its target is not known. These data belong to a study of cytomegalovirus exposure and HLA in healthy donors. General study results and limits: As a later analysis showed, a missense DCLRE1C variant was linked to trimming of TCR beta V- and J-genes.

The CDR3 totals 16 residues. Germline CDR1 is SQVTM and CDR2 is ANQGSEA. V lost 6 bases, J lost 5 bases, and 15 bases stayed unmatched. PCR employed 60 Vbeta and 13 Jbeta primers. Data came from immunoSEQ multiplex PCR; TCRdb stores just in-frame clones and leaves some out. Its table records 100,000 to 150,000 clones. Sample: PBMCs. This TCR was sampled from a woman aged 40 to 55 in good health and CMV-seronegative. V is TRBV29-1 and J is TRBJ2-5; 10 nucleotides agree with TRBD2. The CDR3 region has the DNA TGCAGCGTACCCTCTGGAGCTAGCGGGGGAGGCGAGACCCAGTACTTC. Translating it yields CSVPSGASGGGETQYF. The full variable domain, its missing parts supplied by reference TRBV29-1 and TRBJ2-5, is SAVISQKPSRDICQRGTSLTIQCQVDSQVTMMFWYRQQPGQSLTLIATANQGSEATYESGFVIDKFPISRPNLTFSTLTVSNMSPEDSSIYLCSVPSGASGGGETQYFGPGTRLLVL.